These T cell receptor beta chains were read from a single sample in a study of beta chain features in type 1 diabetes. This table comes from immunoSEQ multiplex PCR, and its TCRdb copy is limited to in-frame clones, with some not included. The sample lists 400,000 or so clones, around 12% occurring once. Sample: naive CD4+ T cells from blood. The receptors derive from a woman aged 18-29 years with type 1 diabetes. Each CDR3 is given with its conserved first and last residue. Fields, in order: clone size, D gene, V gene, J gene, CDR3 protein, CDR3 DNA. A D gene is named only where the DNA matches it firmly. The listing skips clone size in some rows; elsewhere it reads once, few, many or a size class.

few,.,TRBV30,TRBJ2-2,CAWSVLRGGELFF,TGTGCCTGGAGTGTACTAAGGGGCGGGGAGCTGTTTTTT
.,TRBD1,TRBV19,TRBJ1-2,CATTHTGGQGRYGYTF,TGTGCCACTACTCACACCGGGGGACAGGGACGATATGGCTACACCTTC
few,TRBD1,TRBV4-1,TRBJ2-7,CASSQAGTGAYEQYF,TGCGCCAGCAGCCAAGCCGGGACAGGGGCCTACGAGCAGTACTTC
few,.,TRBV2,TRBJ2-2,CASSEAGPSGELFF,TGTGCCAGCAGTGAAGCCGGTCCAAGCGGGGAGCTGTTTTTT
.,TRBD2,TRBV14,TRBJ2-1,CASSPPGLDFLSVYNEQFF,TGTGCCAGCAGCCCTCCGGGACTAGATTTCCTCTCGGTGTACAATGAGCAGTTCTTC
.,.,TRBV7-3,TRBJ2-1,CASSLSGLNEQFF,TGTGCCAGCAGCTTGTCGGGACTGAATGAGCAGTTCTTC
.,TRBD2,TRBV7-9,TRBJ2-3,CASQRRASGRDTQYF,TGTGCCAGCCAACGACGGGCTAGCGGGAGGGATACGCAGTATTTT
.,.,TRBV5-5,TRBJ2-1,CASSLGSGQRSNEQFF,TGTGCCAGCAGCTTGGGCTCAGGACAGCGGAGCAATGAGCAGTTCTTC
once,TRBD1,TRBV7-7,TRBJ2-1,CASSLTGGNEQFF,TGTGCCAGCAGCTTAACAGGGGGCAATGAGCAGTTCTTC
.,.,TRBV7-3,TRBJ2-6,CASSPDGGTGANVLTF,TGTGCCAGCAGCCCGGATGGGGGGACTGGGGCCAACGTCCTGACTTTC
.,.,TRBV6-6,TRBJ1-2,CASSIESGKFGGYTF,TGTGCCAGCAGTATTGAATCAGGGAAGTTCGGTGGCTACACCTTC
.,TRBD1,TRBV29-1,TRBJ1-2,CSVERQGGGGYTF,TGCAGCGTTGAAAGGCAGGGGGGCGGAGGCTACACCTTC
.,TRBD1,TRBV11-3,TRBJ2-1,CASSLSRQGNEQFF,TGTGCCAGCAGCTTAAGCCGACAGGGCAATGAGCAGTTCTTC
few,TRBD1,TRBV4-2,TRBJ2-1,CASSQVPGGNDEQFF,TGTGCCAGCAGCCAAGTCCCAGGGGGCAACGATGAGCAGTTCTTC
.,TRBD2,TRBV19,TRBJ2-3,CASSHTGGTDTQYF,TGTGCCAGTAGCCATACGGGGGGGACAGATACGCAGTATTTT
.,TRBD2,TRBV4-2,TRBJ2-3,CASSQVGAGVTDTQYF,TGTGCCAGCAGCCAAGTAGGAGCGGGAGTAACAGATACGCAGTATTTT
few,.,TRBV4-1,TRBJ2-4,CASSQAGNLAKNIQYF,TGCGCCAGCAGCCAAGCAGGGAACCTAGCCAAAAACATTCAGTACTTC
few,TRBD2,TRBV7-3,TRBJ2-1,CASSSGTSGNRNEQFF,TGTGCCAGCAGTTCCGGGACTAGCGGGAACCGAAATGAGCAGTTCTTC
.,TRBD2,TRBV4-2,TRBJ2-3,CASSPNILTSGNTDTQYF,TGTGCCAGCAGCCCGAACATTCTCACTAGCGGGAATACAGATACGCAGTATTTT
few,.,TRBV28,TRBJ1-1,CATMVRTEAFF,TGTGCCACCATGGTTCGGACTGAAGCTTTCTTT